This is a list of T cell receptor beta chains from one sample in a study of response to subunit inactivated influenza vaccine. Each CDR3 protein is one row after TCRdb ran MiXCR on the RT-PCR reads. Here the sample spans 600,000 to 850,000 distinct CDR3 sequences, 14% being singletons. The sequencing used PBMCs from blood, collected around 14 days before vaccination. Every receptor here comes from a man aged 45-65 years who received an inactivated influenza vaccine. CDR3s include the opening cysteine and the closing phenylalanine or tryptophan. Each record gives: clone size, V gene, J gene, D gene, CDR3 DNA, CDR3 protein. D genes are given only for firm matches. Part of the rows lack a size; the others show once, few, many or a class for expanded clones.

clone size: many; V gene: TRBV9; J gene: TRBJ2-3; D gene: NA; CDR3 DNA: TGTGCCAGCAGCCCTAGTATCACAGATACGCAGTATTTT; CDR3 protein: CASSPSITDTQYF
clone size: NA; V gene: TRBV27; J gene: TRBJ1-1; D gene: TRBD1; CDR3 DNA: TGTGCCAGCAGTTTATTCGGGACAGGGAACACTGAAGCTTTCTTT; CDR3 protein: CASSLFGTGNTEAFF
clone size: many; V gene: TRBV4-3; J gene: TRBJ2-1; D gene: NA; CDR3 DNA: TGCGCCAGCAGCCAGGGCAGTAGCTCCTACAATGAGCAGTTCTTC; CDR3 protein: CASSQGSSSYNEQFF
clone size: many; V gene: TRBV10-3; J gene: TRBJ2-1; D gene: NA; CDR3 DNA: TGTGCCATCAGAAAGGGCCCGAGCTCCTACAATGAGCAGTTCTTC; CDR3 protein: CAIRKGPSSYNEQFF
clone size: few; V gene: TRBV5-5; J gene: TRBJ2-5; D gene: TRBD2; CDR3 DNA: TGTGCCAGCAGCCCGGAACCGGGACTAGCGGGCCAAGAGACCCAGTACTTC; CDR3 protein: CASSPEPGLAGQETQYF
clone size: many; V gene: TRBV11-1; J gene: TRBJ2-2; D gene: TRBD2; CDR3 DNA: TGTGCCAGCAGCTTAGCGCCAGCGGGGGGATCTAACACCGGGGAGCTGTTTTTT; CDR3 protein: CASSLAPAGGSNTGELFF
clone size: few; V gene: TRBV30; J gene: TRBJ2-7; D gene: NA; CDR3 DNA: TGTGCCTGGAGTGACGGGGACCTGGCTCACTACGAGCAGTACTTC; CDR3 protein: CAWSDGDLAHYEQYF
clone size: NA; V gene: TRBV3-1; J gene: TRBJ1-2; D gene: TRBD1; CDR3 DNA: TGTGCCAGCCTCCGGACAGGAGAAGGCTACACCTTC; CDR3 protein: CASLRTGEGYTF
clone size: NA; V gene: TRBV7-2; J gene: TRBJ2-4; D gene: TRBD2; CDR3 DNA: TGTGCCAGCAGATCCGGGACTAGCTCCAAAAACATTCAGTACTTC; CDR3 protein: CASRSGTSSKNIQYF
clone size: NA; V gene: TRBV27; J gene: TRBJ2-1; D gene: NA; CDR3 DNA: TGTGCCAGCAAAAGACTAGATTTTAATGAGCAGTTCTTC; CDR3 protein: CASKRLDFNEQFF
clone size: NA; V gene: TRBV2; J gene: TRBJ2-7; D gene: TRBD1; CDR3 DNA: TGTGCCAGCAGGGACGCACAGGGGTTCTTTTACGAGCAGTACTTC; CDR3 protein: CASRDAQGFFYEQYF
clone size: few; V gene: TRBV6-2/TRBV6-3; J gene: TRBJ1-1; D gene: TRBD1; CDR3 DNA: TGTGCCAGCAGTGAAACCCGGGACAGTAACACTGAAGCTTTCTTT; CDR3 protein: CASSETRDSNTEAFF
clone size: NA; V gene: TRBV20-1; J gene: TRBJ2-2; D gene: TRBD2; CDR3 DNA: TGCAGTGCTACTGGCCTAGCGGGCACCGGGGAGCTGTTTTTT; CDR3 protein: CSATGLAGTGELFF
clone size: NA; V gene: TRBV4-3; J gene: TRBJ2-2; D gene: TRBD2; CDR3 DNA: TGCGCCACCCAGCGGGAGAACACCGGGGAGCTGTTTTTT; CDR3 protein: CATQRENTGELFF
clone size: NA; V gene: TRBV5-1; J gene: TRBJ2-5; D gene: TRBD2; CDR3 DNA: TGCGACAGCATGCTGGTCCCTAGCGGGGGGCCGTCCGGAGAGACCCAGTACTTC; CDR3 protein: CDSMLVPSGGPSGETQYF
clone size: NA; V gene: TRBV6-5; J gene: TRBJ2-5; D gene: NA; CDR3 DNA: TGTGCCAGCAGTTACTCGACGGGGGACGGGGAGACCCAGTACTTC; CDR3 protein: CASSYSTGDGETQYF
clone size: NA; V gene: TRBV5-1; J gene: TRBJ1-2; D gene: NA; CDR3 DNA: TGCGCCAGCAGCTTCAAACAGGGCTATGGCTACACCTTC; CDR3 protein: CASSFKQGYGYTF
clone size: NA; V gene: TRBV7-3; J gene: TRBJ1-2; D gene: NA; CDR3 DNA: TGTGCCAGCAGCTCCCTCAGAGGTGGCTACACCTTC; CDR3 protein: CASSSLRGGYTF
clone size: NA; V gene: TRBV6-5; J gene: TRBJ2-7; D gene: TRBD2; CDR3 DNA: TGTGCCAGCAGTTCACTTACTAGCGGGAGCCACAACTACGAGCAGTACTTC; CDR3 protein: CASSSLTSGSHNYEQYF
clone size: NA; V gene: TRBV7-8; J gene: TRBJ1-5; D gene: NA; CDR3 DNA: TGTGCCAGCAGCTTAGTGACGGACTATAGCAATCAGCCCCAGCATTTT; CDR3 protein: CASSLVTDYSNQPQHF
clone size: NA; V gene: TRBV21-1; J gene: TRBJ1-2; D gene: NA; CDR3 DNA: TGTGCCAGCAGCCCCCTGGAAGGGGGCGATGGCTACACCTTC; CDR3 protein: CASSPLEGGDGYTF
clone size: NA; V gene: TRBV5-5; J gene: TRBJ2-6; D gene: TRBD1; CDR3 DNA: TGTGCCAGCAGGGGACAGGGCAGCTCTGGGGCCAACGTCCTGACTTTC; CDR3 protein: CASRGQGSSGANVLTF
clone size: few; V gene: TRBV20-1; J gene: TRBJ2-7; D gene: NA; CDR3 DNA: TGCAGTGCCGGCGGGACAGCATTCTACGAGCAGTACTTC; CDR3 protein: CSAGGTAFYEQYF
clone size: NA; V gene: TRBV20-1; J gene: TRBJ2-7; D gene: TRBD1; CDR3 DNA: TGCAGTGCTAGAGATGAGGACAGGGAATGGAACGAGCAGTACTTC; CDR3 protein: CSARDEDREWNEQYF
clone size: NA; V gene: TRBV4-3; J gene: TRBJ2-3; D gene: NA; CDR3 DNA: TGCGCCAGCAGCCAAGGGATCGAAGTAAGCACAGATACGCAGTATTTT; CDR3 protein: CASSQGIEVSTDTQYF
clone size: NA; V gene: TRBV11-2; J gene: TRBJ2-3; D gene: NA; CDR3 DNA: TGTGCCAGCAGCTTCAGACGGTTTAGCACAGATACGCAGTATTTT; CDR3 protein: CASSFRRFSTDTQYF
clone size: few; V gene: TRBV12-3/TRBV12-4; J gene: TRBJ2-5; D gene: TRBD2; CDR3 DNA: TGTGCCAGCAGTACTAGCGGGGGGTTGTTGGGAGAGACCCAGTACTTC; CDR3 protein: CASSTSGGLLGETQYF
clone size: few; V gene: TRBV7-9; J gene: TRBJ2-7; D gene: TRBD2; CDR3 DNA: TGTGCCAGCAGCTTGGCCCTTAGCGGGGCCCTCGACGAGCAGTACTTC; CDR3 protein: CASSLALSGALDEQYF
clone size: few; V gene: TRBV29-1; J gene: TRBJ1-1; D gene: NA; CDR3 DNA: TGCAGCGTTGAAGATCCCGGCAGAACCACTGAAGCTTTCTTT; CDR3 protein: CSVEDPGRTTEAFF
clone size: NA; V gene: TRBV11-2; J gene: TRBJ2-3; D gene: NA; CDR3 DNA: TGTGCCAGCAGCTTACTATGGGGAGGCACAGATACGCAGTATTTT; CDR3 protein: CASSLLWGGTDTQYF
clone size: few; V gene: TRBV28; J gene: TRBJ2-5; D gene: NA; CDR3 DNA: TGTGCCAGCAGATCAGGACGGACTAACCTGCAAGAGACCCAGTACTTC; CDR3 protein: CASRSGRTNLQETQYF
clone size: few; V gene: TRBV3-1; J gene: TRBJ2-3; D gene: NA; CDR3 DNA: TGTGCCAGCAGCCAAAAGTCTGGCAGCCGCACAGATACGCAGTATTTT; CDR3 protein: CASSQKSGSRTDTQYF
clone size: NA; V gene: TRBV5-4; J gene: TRBJ2-1; D gene: TRBD1; CDR3 DNA: TGTGCCAGCAGCCCTGCAGGGACAGGGGGCGTTGAGCAGTTCTTC; CDR3 protein: CASSPAGTGGVEQFF
clone size: once; V gene: TRBV9; J gene: TRBJ2-5; D gene: TRBD2; CDR3 DNA: TGTGCCAGCAGCAAGGGGACTAGCGGGAGGATAGAGACCCAGTACTTC; CDR3 protein: CASSKGTSGRIETQYF
clone size: few; V gene: TRBV20-1; J gene: TRBJ2-5; D gene: TRBD1; CDR3 DNA: TGCAGTGCTAGAGAAATGGCCCCGAACAGGGGGAGACAAGAGACCCAGTACTTC; CDR3 protein: CSAREMAPNRGRQETQYF
clone size: NA; V gene: TRBV24-1; J gene: TRBJ2-1; D gene: NA; CDR3 DNA: TGTGCCACCAGTGTGCGGAGTGAGCAGTTCTTC; CDR3 protein: CATSVRSEQFF
clone size: NA; V gene: TRBV7-8; J gene: TRBJ2-3; D gene: NA; CDR3 DNA: TGTGCCAGCAGCGCCTGGGACGGCGGCACAGATACGCAGTATTTT; CDR3 protein: CASSAWDGGTDTQYF
clone size: NA; V gene: TRBV5-1; J gene: TRBJ2-2; D gene: NA; CDR3 DNA: TGCGCCAGCAGCTTGGGGCAGGGGGGCCCCGGGGAGCTGTTTTTT; CDR3 protein: CASSLGQGGPGELFF
clone size: few; V gene: TRBV7-2; J gene: TRBJ2-3; D gene: TRBD2; CDR3 DNA: TGTGCCAGCAGCTTGGCTAGCGGGAGTCGGTCAGATACGCAGTATTTT; CDR3 protein: CASSLASGSRSDTQYF
clone size: few; V gene: TRBV29-1; J gene: TRBJ2-3; D gene: NA; CDR3 DNA: TGCAGCGTTGCAGGGCTCACAGATACGCAGTATTTT; CDR3 protein: CSVAGLTDTQYF
clone size: NA; V gene: TRBV6-1; J gene: TRBJ2-1; D gene: TRBD2; CDR3 DNA: TGTGCCAGCAGGAGGGTCGGCGGGAGCTCCTACAATGAGCAGTTCTTC; CDR3 protein: CASRRVGGSSYNEQFF
clone size: NA; V gene: TRBV7-9; J gene: TRBJ1-4; D gene: NA; CDR3 DNA: TGTGCCAGCAGCTTAGGCCCCCACGAAAAACTGTTTTTT; CDR3 protein: CASSLGPHEKLFF
clone size: many; V gene: TRBV28; J gene: TRBJ2-2; D gene: TRBD2; CDR3 DNA: TGTGCCAGCCTGAGCGGGAGGGCCACCGGGGAGCTGTTTTTT; CDR3 protein: CASLSGRATGELFF
clone size: NA; V gene: TRBV7-2; J gene: TRBJ1-5; D gene: NA; CDR3 DNA: TGTGCCAGCAGTTCTGGGACCGTCTTCAATCAGCCCCAGCATTTT; CDR3 protein: CASSSGTVFNQPQHF
clone size: NA; V gene: TRBV20-1; J gene: TRBJ2-3; D gene: TRBD2; CDR3 DNA: TGCAGTGCTAGAGATGGGTGGGAGGGCCATCCAGATACGCAGTATTTT; CDR3 protein: CSARDGWEGHPDTQYF
clone size: NA; V gene: TRBV27; J gene: TRBJ2-3; D gene: TRBD2; CDR3 DNA: TGTGCCAGCAGTTTTTGGACTAGTTCAGATACGCAGTATTTT; CDR3 protein: CASSFWTSSDTQYF